Listed below are T cell receptor beta chains from one sample, sequenced in a study of blood T cell repertoires in COVID-19. TCRdb keeps only in-frame clones here, not all; method: immunoSEQ multiplex PCR. The table includes some 70,000 clones, around 87% detected once. Source material: peripheral blood. The receptors were gathered from a man aged 45-65 years with active COVID-19. The CDR3 runs from the conserved cysteine through the conserved F or W. Clone size is shown for a subset of rows, as once, few, many or a class of expanded clone.

j_gene: TRBJ2-7; abundance: .; len: 15; v_gene: TRBV11-2; CDR3aa: CASSFSGGDSYEQYF
j_gene: TRBJ2-1; abundance: .; len: 15; v_gene: TRBV19; CDR3aa: CASSRTGTSYNEQFF
j_gene: TRBJ1-4; abundance: .; len: 16; v_gene: TRBV19; CDR3aa: CASSPQSEGAEEKLFF
j_gene: TRBJ1-2; abundance: .; len: 17; v_gene: TRBV23-1; CDR3aa: CASSQFFTGDGNYGYTF
j_gene: TRBJ1-1; abundance: once; len: 14; v_gene: TRBV9; CDR3aa: CASSVDSGGTEAFF
j_gene: TRBJ1-2; abundance: few; len: 15; v_gene: TRBV7-9; CDR3aa: CASSTGTGRDYGYTF
j_gene: TRBJ1-5; abundance: .; len: 16; v_gene: TRBV18; CDR3aa: CASSPLPGGSNQPQHF
j_gene: TRBJ2-7; abundance: .; len: 15; v_gene: TRBV4-3; CDR3aa: CASSQDRAGPYEQYF
j_gene: TRBJ1-5; abundance: .; len: 16; v_gene: TRBV2; CDR3aa: CASSRQGWGGNQPQHF
j_gene: TRBJ2-5; abundance: .; len: 13; v_gene: TRBV5-4; CDR3aa: CASSPAGGETQYF
j_gene: TRBJ2-5; abundance: .; len: 20; v_gene: TRBV3-1/TRBV3-2; CDR3aa: CASSQEGTGARPKSEETQYF
j_gene: TRBJ1-6; abundance: .; len: 15; v_gene: TRBV30; CDR3aa: CAWSVLTGVKSPLHF
j_gene: TRBJ1-1; abundance: .; len: 13; v_gene: TRBV5-1; CDR3aa: CASSLDRATEAFF
j_gene: TRBJ1-2; abundance: .; len: 16; v_gene: TRBV11-2; CDR3aa: CASSLDLIGAPAGYTF
j_gene: TRBJ2-7; abundance: .; len: 15; v_gene: TRBV4-2; CDR3aa: CASKEEGGGSYEQYF
j_gene: TRBJ2-1; abundance: .; len: 15; v_gene: TRBV4-1; CDR3aa: CASRMGLAGSNEQFF
j_gene: TRBJ2-7; abundance: .; len: 14; v_gene: TRBV11-2; CDR3aa: CASSFHRVTYEQYF
j_gene: TRBJ2-2; abundance: .; len: 17; v_gene: TRBV9; CDR3aa: CASSGISGTHNTGELFF
j_gene: TRBJ2-5; abundance: .; len: 15; v_gene: TRBV7-9; CDR3aa: CASSFPGGRQETQYF
j_gene: TRBJ2-7; abundance: .; len: 13; v_gene: TRBV6-5; CDR3aa: CASRADRGGEQYF
j_gene: TRBJ2-7; abundance: .; len: 16; v_gene: TRBV28; CDR3aa: CASSLWETSRSYEQYF
j_gene: TRBJ2-4; abundance: .; len: 14; v_gene: TRBV28; CDR3aa: CASSFAGGKNIQYF
j_gene: TRBJ1-1; abundance: many; len: 14; v_gene: TRBV28; CDR3aa: CASSFTQGFTEAFF
j_gene: TRBJ1-2; abundance: few; len: 12; v_gene: TRBV19; CDR3aa: CASSIGTAGYTF
j_gene: TRBJ1-2; abundance: .; len: 14; v_gene: TRBV28; CDR3aa: CASSPGSWVYGYTF